The present T cell receptor (beta chain) was sequenced within a study of shared clonotypes between healthy human individuals. Using immunoSEQ multiplex PCR, the repertoire was profiled, and TCRdb retains in-frame clones only, with some absent. The sample gives around 700,000 clones, less than 80% of which show up once; around 2% is in the top ten. Looked up from germline, CDR1 is SEHNR and CDR2 is FQNEAQ (reference sequence). With 5 bases clipped from V and 2 bases from J, the junction kept 0 bases outside the gene matches. The CDR3 length is 13 residues. This TCR was sampled from a woman under 40 in good health. The chain joins TRBV7-9 to TRBJ2-1, with 7 bases lining up with TRBD2. What was sequenced was memory CD4+ T cells sorted from blood. The subset was: CD45RA-negative fraction. DNA for the CDR3: TGTGCCAGCAGCCGGGGGGCCTACAATGAGCAGTTCTTC. Translation gives CASSRGAYNEQFF. Filled out from reference TRBV7-9 and TRBJ2-1, the complete variable domain reads DTGVSQNPRHKITKRGQNVTFRCDPISEHNRLYWYRQTLGQGPEFLTYFQNEAQLEKSRLLSDRFSAERPKGSFSTLEIQRTEQGDSAMYLCASSRGAYNEQFFGPGTRLTVL.